This is a list of T cell receptor beta chains from one sample in a study of T cells expressing NK-cell markers. TCRdb reprocessed the 5' RACE reads, with one entry per CDR3 protein and no DNA. The sample has 500,000 to 700,000 distinct CDR3 sequences; the top ten hold approximately 3.6%. Sequences were obtained from blood T cells: a sorted CD56 or NKG2C T cell subset, CD4+ or CD8+ T cells, or bulk PBMC T cells (not recorded which). The source is a man younger than 35 in good health. The CDR3 runs from the conserved cysteine through the conserved F or W.

V,J,length,CDR3
TRBV7-8,TRBJ2-1,15,CASSAQGRAYNEQFF
TRBV24-1,TRBJ2-1,13,CATSDSVGNEQFF
TRBV25-1,TRBJ2-3,14,CASASGLITDTQYF
TRBV2,TRBJ1-5,15,CASSEEDIGNQPQHF
TRBV27,TRBJ2-3,14,CASSLGGRAHTQYF
TRBV5-1,TRBJ1-1,15,CASSYDRTSSTEAFF
TRBV12-3/TRBV12-4,TRBJ2-5,15,CASSPAMGGRETQYF
TRBV6-2/TRBV6-3,TRBJ2-1,14,CASRRLRDNNEQFF
TRBV14,TRBJ2-1,13,CASRKTVYNEQFF
TRBV6-5,TRBJ2-2,16,CASSYSDRGTTGELFF
TRBV20-1,TRBJ2-1,13,CSARRPAGLEQFF
TRBV5-6,TRBJ1-5,14,CATTKGGVGQPQHF
TRBV7-2,TRBJ2-5,17,CASSLPSGRLWAETQYF
TRBV20-1,TRBJ2-7,14,CSASPAFSSYEQYF
TRBV2,TRBJ1-2,16,CASSVGAVGGRDGYTF
TRBV12-3/TRBV12-4,TRBJ1-3,15,CASTPNRVPGNTIYF
TRBV15,TRBJ2-4,17,CATSRGPGTPAKNIQYF
TRBV28,TRBJ2-6,15,CASSPGGLWANVLTF
TRBV24-1,TRBJ2-1,15,CATSDPGLLYNEQFF
TRBV7-9,TRBJ2-1,15,CASSSERAQYNEQFF
TRBV10-1,TRBJ2-3,13,CASSETWTQPQYF
TRBV15,TRBJ2-3,14,CATRAGPPADTQYF
TRBV25-1,TRBJ1-2,14,CASSEWEGNYGYTF
TRBV27,TRBJ2-1,15,CASRGLAGSYNEQFF
TRBV4-3,TRBJ2-7,15,CASSLRPGPTLEQYF
TRBV10-3,TRBJ2-1,15,CAIKGTSGRHNEQFF
TRBV2,TRBJ2-3,12,CASSWWEDTQYF
TRBV5-1,TRBJ2-3,18,CASSLLPPAAGGTDTQYF
TRBV2,TRBJ2-2,14,CASRGGTSVGELFF
TRBV5-1,TRBJ2-7,13,CASSPTTGYEQYF
TRBV5-1,TRBJ2-3,15,CASRRVSGGPDTQYF
TRBV5-6,TRBJ2-3,15,CASSPTGGGRLGQYF